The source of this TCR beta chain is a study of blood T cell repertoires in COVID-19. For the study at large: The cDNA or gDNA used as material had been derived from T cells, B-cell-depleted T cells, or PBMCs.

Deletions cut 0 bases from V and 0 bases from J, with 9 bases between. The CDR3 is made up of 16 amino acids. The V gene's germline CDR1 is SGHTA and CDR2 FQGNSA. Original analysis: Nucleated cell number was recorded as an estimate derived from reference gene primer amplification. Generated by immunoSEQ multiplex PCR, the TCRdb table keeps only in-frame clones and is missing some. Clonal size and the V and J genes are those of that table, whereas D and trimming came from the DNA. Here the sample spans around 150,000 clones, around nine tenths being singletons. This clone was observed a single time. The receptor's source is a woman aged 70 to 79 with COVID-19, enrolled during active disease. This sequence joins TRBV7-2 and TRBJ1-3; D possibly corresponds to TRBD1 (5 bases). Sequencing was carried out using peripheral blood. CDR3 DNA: TGTGCCAGCAGCTTAGCGGGGGGATACTCTGGAAACACCATATATTTT. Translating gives CASSLAGGYSGNTIYF.